These 21 T cell receptor beta chains originate from one sample sequenced in a study of radiation and T cells in renal cell carcinoma. The data were produced by immunoSEQ multiplex PCR, yet TCRdb's version contains in-frame clones alone and is incomplete. This sample carries 75,000 to 90,000 clones, about 88% of them seen once, and the ten largest clones take roughly 5.4%. Time point described: blood 4 weeks post-SBRT, at nephrectomy. Treatment meaning: 15 Gy SBRT to primary tumor, nephrectomy 4 weeks later. The sample here was blood, taken from a patient whose treatment included radiotherapy and nephrectomy. Receptors were obtained from a woman aged 70-85 years with renal cell carcinoma.

This clone was picked up a small number of times. This chain connects TRBV7-9 to TRBJ2-3, with D maybe TRBD2 (6 bases). The germline CDR1 and CDR2 sequences are SEHNR and FQNEAQ (reference sequence). V shed 3 bases and J shed 1 base, with 8 bases lying between them. The CDR3 runs to 14 residues. The CDR3 spells CASSFSGGTDTQYF. The CDR3 DNA sequence: TGTGCCAGCAGCTTCTCGGGGGGCACAGATACGCAGTATTTT.

Only a few counts were recorded for this clone. V usage is TRBV10-2 and J usage is TRBJ2-7; perhaps D is TRBD1 or TRBD2 (5 bases each). Germline CDR1 and CDR2: WSHSY and SAAADI. The V end lost 4 bases, the J end lost 4 bases, and 8 bases lay between the germline ends. The CDR3 consists of 12 residues. Here the CDR3 reads CASSVGPYEQYF. CDR3 sequence (DNA): TGCGCCAGCAGTGTGGGACCTTACGAGCAGTACTTC.

The chain carries TRBV5-1 and TRBJ2-1; the D is unclear. CDR1 SGHRS and CDR2 YFSETQ come from the germline V gene. There are 15 residues in the CDR3. V dropped 2 bases and J dropped 7 bases, with 16 bases sitting between them. In nucleotides, the CDR3 is TGCGCCAGCAGCTTTACCCCAGTCAACGGTAATGAGCAGTTCTTC. Translated: CASSFTPVNGNEQFF.

This chain links TRBV5-6 with TRBJ2-5; 16 bases are a match to TRBD2. The CDR3 is made up of 19 amino acids. J lost 5 bases, V lost 4 bases, and 14 bases had no gene match. From germline, CDR1 is SGHDT and CDR2 YYEEEE. As DNA, the CDR3 is TGTGCCAGCAGCCATCAGGGACTAGCGGGGGGGTTGCGCGTTGAGACCCAGTACTTC. Its protein is CASSHQGLAGGLRVETQYF.

This chain connects TRBV4-3 to TRBJ1-6, with no clear D. CDR1 is LGHNA, CDR2 YSLEER, per germline. V lost 1 base to trimming and J lost 9 bases, with 10 bases between them. The CDR3 has 14 amino acids. The CDR3 here is CASSQGLAGSPLHF. For the CDR3, the DNA is TGCGCCAGCAGCCAAGGTCTTGCGGGTTCACCCCTCCACTTT.

This chain joins TRBV28 and TRBJ1-2, with D maybe TRBD1 (5 bases). Trimming stripped 2 bases from V and 2 bases from J, with 9 bases between. This CDR3 has 14 amino acids. Germline CDR1 MDHEN, CDR2 SYDVKM. The chain's CDR3 is CASSLTDRNYGYTF. CDR3 DNA sequence: TGTGCCAGCAGTTTAACCGACAGAAACTATGGCTACACCTTC.

This clone occurred a few times. The gene calls are TRBV4-2 and TRBJ2-2; 11 positions match TRBD2. Trimming at V came to 1 base and at J to 4 bases, leaving 8 bases not matched to a gene. The CDR3 has 18 residues. Germline V gene data show CDR1 as LGHNA and CDR2 as YNFKEQ. DNA of the CDR3: TGTGCCAGCAGCCAAGGTGATAGCGGGGGGGCCGTCACCGGGGAGCTGTTTTTT. Amino acid sequence: CASSQGDSGGAVTGELFF.

This clone was seen only a few times. This sequence joins TRBV10-2 and TRBJ1-5; 7 bases fit TRBD1. Germline CDR1 reads WSHSY; CDR2 reads SAAADI. This CDR3 has 14 amino acids. The V gene end was trimmed by 5 bases and the J gene end by 5 bases; junction bases not matched to a gene: 6. CDR3 DNA sequence: TGCGCCAGCAGTTGGACAGGTGGGGATCAGCCCCAGCATTTT. The encoded protein is CASSWTGGDQPQHF.

J is TRBJ2-1 and V is TRBV30; D gene unclear. The CDR3 has 12 amino acids. CDR1 is GTSNPN and CDR2 is SVGIG in the germline V gene (reference sequence). The ends were cut back, 0 bases at V and 2 bases at J, with 2 bases in the middle. The CDR3 sequence: CAWSVPYNEQFF. In nucleotides, the CDR3 is TGTGCCTGGAGTGTACCCTACAATGAGCAGTTCTTC.

V gene TRBV7-2 combines with J gene TRBJ1-1, with TRBD1 matching over 9 bases. V lost 1 base to trimming and J lost 10 bases; unmatched junction nucleotides: 13. Germline assignment: CDR1 SGHTA and CDR2 FQGNSA. This CDR3 contains 16 residues. The CDR3 bases are TGTGCCAGCAGCTTAGGCCACAGGGGGCGGGAGCGGGCAGCTTTCTTT. It translates to CASSLGHRGRERAAFF.

The genes are TRBV19 and TRBJ2-3; 8 positions agree with TRBD2. CDR3 length: 16 amino acids. The germline gives CDR1 LNHDA, CDR2 SQIVND (reference sequence). After removal of 5 bases from V and 0 bases from J, the junction contained 7 bases not matched to a gene. CDR3 residues: CASSFGLARSTDTQYF. The CDR3 DNA sequence: TGTGCCAGTAGTTTCGGACTAGCCCGTAGCACAGATACGCAGTATTTT.

The J gene is TRBJ2-5, the V gene TRBV5-1; 10 bases align to TRBD1. The CDR3 consists of 16 residues. J gave up 1 base and V 6 bases, and 9 bases lay outside the gene matches. The V gene's germline CDR1 is SGHRS and CDR2 YFSETQ. The DNA for the CDR3 is TGCGCCAGCACCCTGATCGGGACAGGGGTCCAAGAGACCCAGTACTTC. Translated: CASTLIGTGVQETQYF.

The genes are TRBV6-1 and TRBJ2-7; the match to TRBD1 covers 7 bases. The germline CDR1 and CDR2 sequences are MNHNS and SASEGT. Trimming at V came to 10 bases and at J to 0 bases, leaving 6 bases not matched to a gene. The CDR3 length is 13 residues. CDR3 sequence: CAIKQGNSYEQYF. CDR3 nucleotide sequence: TGTGCCATAAAACAGGGGAACTCCTACGAGCAGTACTTC.

The CDR3 reads CASSLGGTGEQYF. The CDR3 DNA is TGTGCCAGCAGCTTAGGAGGGACTGGAGAGCAGTACTTC. The chain uses TRBV11-3 and TRBJ2-7; perhaps TRBD2 as D (6 bases). Germline V gene lookup returns CDR1 SGHNT and CDR2 YENEEA. V dropped 1 base and J dropped 7 bases, with 11 bases sitting between them. This CDR3 is 13 amino acids long.

The chain couples TRBV7-2 to TRBJ2-5, with 11 bases aligning to TRBD2. CDR3 length: 16 amino acids. The junction had 10 bases not matched to a gene; V was cut back by 5 bases and J by 5 bases. CDR1 is SGHTA and CDR2 is FQGNSA in the germline V gene. CDR3: CASSGRTSGPGETQYF. The CDR3 nucleotides read TGTGCCAGCAGCGGCCGGACTAGCGGGCCCGGGGAGACCCAGTACTTC.

V usage is TRBV28 and J usage is TRBJ1-2; the D is unclear. V was pared by 2 bases and J by 8 bases, with 12 bases between. CDR1 and CDR2 (germline): MDHEN, SYDVKM. CDR3 length: 13 residues. Written as DNA, the CDR3 is TGTGCCAGCAGTTTAAACGGAATGAGGGGCTACACCTTC. As protein: CASSLNGMRGYTF.

The CDR3 sequence: CASARQGESNQPQHF. The CDR3 DNA sequence: TGTGCCAGCGCGCGGCAGGGGGAGAGCAATCAGCCCCAGCATTTT. V is TRBV19 and J is TRBJ1-5, with TRBD1 matching 7 bases. Germline V gene sequence: CDR1 LNHDA, CDR2 SQIVND (reference sequence). CDR3 length: 15 amino acids. V trimming: 9 bases; J trimming: 1 base; junction bases outside the gene matches: 9.

This clone has a single count. J is TRBJ2-5 and V is TRBV5-4; D may be TRBD1 or TRBD2 (5 bases each). With 0 bases removed from V and 4 bases from J, the gap between germline ends came to 16 bases. CDR1 is SGHNT and CDR2 is YYREEE in the germline V gene (reference sequence). This CDR3 is 16 amino acids long. CDR3 in DNA: TGTGCCAGCAGCTTGGAGGAAACAGGCCGGGGAGAGACCCAGTACTTC. It translates to CASSLEETGRGETQYF.

V usage is TRBV6-1 and J usage is TRBJ1-6; tentative D call: TRBD1 (5 bases). V lost 5 bases to trimming and J lost 6 bases, with 14 bases between them. CDR3 length: 15 amino acids. Germline CDR1 is MNHNS and CDR2 is SASEGT. The CDR3 region has the DNA TGTGCCAGCAGTACGGACACGATAGGTAATTCACCCCTCCACTTT. This gives the protein CASSTDTIGNSPLHF.

The gene calls are TRBV2 and TRBJ2-3, with 8 bases that match TRBD2. J was trimmed by 5 bases and V by 7 bases; bases with no gene match: 5. Per germline, CDR1 SNHLY and CDR2 FYNNEI. The CDR3 consists of 13 residues. The CDR3 reads CASIGGVGDTQYF. DNA for the CDR3: TGTGCCAGCATCGGGGGGGTTGGAGATACGCAGTATTTT.

V and J are TRBV7-9 and TRBJ2-3, with D perhaps TRBD2 (5 bases). Between the trimmed V and J ends, which lost 1 base and 1 base, there was a span of 9 bases. Germline CDR1 SEHNR, CDR2 FQNEAQ (reference sequence). CDR3 length equals 15 residues. CDR3 in DNA: TGTGCCAGCAGCTTAGGAGCGGTTCGCACAGATACGCAGTATTTT. Protein sequence: CASSLGAVRTDTQYF.